These 12 T cell receptor beta chains were all obtained from the same sample, sequenced in a study of blood T cell repertoires in COVID-19. TCRdb keeps only in-frame clones here, not all; method: immunoSEQ multiplex PCR. Of 60,000 to 80,000 clones in the sample, about four fifths are singletons; the top ten hold roughly 9.2%. Sample: peripheral blood. The receptors shown here come from a man aged 50 to 60 with active COVID-19.

The chain carries TRBV27 and TRBJ1-4, with D unclear. Trimming cost V 8 bases and J 8 bases, with 12 bases left between them. The CDR3 sequence is 12 residues long. The germline V gene encodes CDR1 MNHEY and CDR2 SMNVEV (reference sequence). CDR3 bases: TGTGCCAGCGGCCCGGGTACAGAAAAACTGTTTTTT. Encoded protein: CASGPGTEKLFF.

The rearrangement uses TRBV12-3 or TRBV12-4 and TRBJ1-1; no clear D. Trimming took 1 base from V and 3 from J, leaving 6 bases between them. This CDR3 is built from 13 residues. CDR3 coding DNA: TGTGCCAGCAGTTTAGACACCTACACTGAAGCTTTCTTT. Its translation: CASSLDTYTEAFF.

The chain joins TRBV6-6 to TRBJ1-1; the match to TRBD1 covers 7 bases. Germline-derived CDR1 and CDR2 are MNHNY and SVGAGI (reference sequence). Trimming at V came to 8 bases and at J to 1 base, leaving 13 bases not matched to a gene. The length of the CDR3 is 16 residues. CDR3 nucleotides: TGTGCCAGCTCCTTACACTCATACAGGGGGAACACTGAAGCTTTCTTT. Its protein product is CASSLHSYRGNTEAFF.

The CDR3 DNA sequence: TGTGCCAGCAGCTTGGGCCCTCCGGGCGGGGGGAGCCAAGAGACCCAGTACTTC. It encodes CASSLGPPGGGSQETQYF. V is TRBV5-6 and J is TRBJ2-5; 8 nucleotides line up with TRBD2. From germline, CDR1 is SGHDT and CDR2 YYEEEE. This CDR3 is built from 18 residues. The V and J ends lost 0 bases and 1 base, in that order; junction bases with no gene match: 11.

The CDR3 DNA reads TGTGCCAGCAGTCCCTACAGGGAATCCGGGGAGCTGTTTTTT. As protein: CASSPYRESGELFF. This chain joins TRBV6-5 and TRBJ2-2; weak D call: TRBD1 (6 bases). V lost 5 bases and J 6 bases, leaving 13 bases between the germline ends. Germline V gene data show CDR1 as MNHEY and CDR2 as SVGAGI. The CDR3 has 14 residues.

The rearrangement joins TRBV6-2 or TRBV6-3 to TRBJ2-3, with TRBD1 matching 7 bases. Germline-derived CDR1 and CDR2 are MNHEY and SVGEGT. This CDR3 contains 16 residues. J lost 2 bases, V lost 2 bases, and 7 bases had no gene match. CDR3 amino acids: CASSYPAGTVTDTQYF. Here the CDR3 DNA reads TGTGCCAGCAGTTACCCGGCCGGGACAGTCACAGATACGCAGTATTTT.

CDR3 nucleotides: TGTGCCAGCAGCCAAGAGGAAGCGGACAGGGGTTGCACCGGGGAGCTGTTTTTT. It is translated as CASSQEEADRGCTGELFF. This chain links TRBV3-1 (or the pseudogene TRBV3-2) with TRBJ2-2, with 9 bases that match TRBD1. This CDR3 contains 18 residues. Germline V gives CDR1 LGHDT, CDR2 YNNKEL (reference sequence). Trimming cost V 0 bases and J 4 bases; bases outside gene matches: 9.

The gene calls are TRBV11-2 and TRBJ1-1; D gene ambiguous. Deletions cut 5 bases from V and 1 base from J, with 11 bases between. Looked up from germline, CDR1 is SGHAT and CDR2 is FQNNGV. The CDR3 runs to 14 residues. This chain's CDR3 is CASSAWSGNTEAFF. In DNA, the CDR3 is TGTGCCAGCAGCGCCTGGTCGGGGAACACTGAAGCTTTCTTT.

The chain is built from TRBV5-1 and TRBJ2-2; 11 bases are a match to TRBD2. The CDR3 length is 16 residues. Germline-derived CDR1 and CDR2 are SGHRS and YFSETQ. After removal of 0 bases from V and 6 bases from J, the junction contained 4 bases not matched to a gene. CDR3 sequence: CASSLEASGRPGELFF. DNA of the CDR3: TGCGCCAGCAGCTTGGAGGCTAGCGGGAGGCCCGGGGAGCTGTTTTTT.

The rearrangement joins TRBV9 to TRBJ2-7; 7 nucleotides align to TRBD1. This CDR3 is built from 15 residues. The J segment lost 0 bases and the V segment lost 4 bases, leaving 7 bases of the junction unmatched. Per germline, CDR1 SGDLS and CDR2 YYNGEE. The CDR3 sequence: CASSPRQGFSYEQYF. The CDR3 nucleotides read TGTGCCAGCAGCCCCCGACAGGGATTCTCCTACGAGCAGTACTTC. The full variable domain, in which reference TRBV9 and TRBJ2-7 provide the parts outside the CDR3, is DSGVTQTPKHLITATGQRVTLRCSPRSGDLSVYWYQQSLDQGLQFLIQYYNGEERAKGNILERFSAQQFPDLHSELNLSSLELGDSALYFCASSPRQGFSYEQYFGPGTRLTVT.

V and J are TRBV19 and TRBJ2-7, with TRBD1 identical over 7 bases. After removal of 7 bases from V and 2 bases from J, the junction contained 2 bases not matched to a gene. CDR3 length: 12 amino acids. The V gene's germline CDR1 is LNHDA and CDR2 SQIVND (reference sequence). The CDR3 DNA reads TGTGCCAGTAAAGACAGGGCCTACGAGCAGTACTTC. It codes for CASKDRAYEQYF.

This chain connects TRBV7-9 to TRBJ1-6; 8 bases align to TRBD1. The CDR3 extends over 15 amino acids. V shed 5 bases and J 6 bases; nucleotides not matched to a gene: 6. The V gene's germline CDR1 is SEHNR and CDR2 FQNEAQ (reference sequence). CDR3 nucleotide sequence: TGTGCCAGCAGCCCCCGACAGGGGCGTAATTCACCCCTCCACTTT. This sequence encodes CASSPRQGRNSPLHF.